This TCR beta chain was identified during a study of blood T cell repertoires in COVID-19. Across the whole study: In each case, the material was cDNA or gDNA derived from T cells, B-cell-depleted T cells, or PBMCs.

Germline CDR1 ENHRY, CDR2 SYGVKD. The CDR3 spans 15 residues. Trimming removed 2 bases from V and 2 bases from J, with 10 bases in between. Original methodology: Amplifying reference gene primers gave estimates of nucleated cell counts. Data came from immunoSEQ multiplex PCR; TCRdb stores just in-frame clones and leaves some out. V, J and clone size derive from that table, while D and trimming were established from the DNA sequence. The sample lists approximately 100,000 clones; around 87% were seen once. The receptor was derived from a man aged 50 to 59 with acute or convalescent COVID-19. This chain links TRBV10-3 with TRBJ2-1; TRBD2 might be the D (5 bases). Input material: peripheral blood. The CDR3 DNA sequence: TGTGCCATCAGTGAGCGGAGCGGAGCCTACAATGAGCAGTTCTTC. It codes for CAISERSGAYNEQFF.